This T cell receptor (beta chain) was recorded in a study of response to subunit inactivated influenza vaccine. Of note for this clonotype: Its antigen is not identified.

Study-level points and caveats: After each seasonal influenza vaccination, few new T cells are recruited, the authors suggested.

The V and J ends lost 5 bases and 3 bases, in that order; junction bases with no gene match: 6. Germline V gives CDR1 MGHDK, CDR2 SYGVNS. The CDR3 sequence is 15 residues long. One entry per CDR3 protein results from TCRdb running MiXCR on the RT-PCR reads. Here the sample spans over 650,000 distinct CDR3 sequences, less than 20% being singletons. The J gene is TRBJ2-2, the V gene TRBV25-1; TRBD1 aligns across 7 bases. The origin of this receptor is a man aged 50 to 60 who received an inactivated influenza vaccine. Sequencing was performed on PBMCs from blood, taken less than 6 days after vaccination. The CDR3 bases are TGTGCCAGCAGTCCCGACAGGGTGGACACCGGGGAGCTGTTTTTT. This gives the protein CASSPDRVDTGELFF.